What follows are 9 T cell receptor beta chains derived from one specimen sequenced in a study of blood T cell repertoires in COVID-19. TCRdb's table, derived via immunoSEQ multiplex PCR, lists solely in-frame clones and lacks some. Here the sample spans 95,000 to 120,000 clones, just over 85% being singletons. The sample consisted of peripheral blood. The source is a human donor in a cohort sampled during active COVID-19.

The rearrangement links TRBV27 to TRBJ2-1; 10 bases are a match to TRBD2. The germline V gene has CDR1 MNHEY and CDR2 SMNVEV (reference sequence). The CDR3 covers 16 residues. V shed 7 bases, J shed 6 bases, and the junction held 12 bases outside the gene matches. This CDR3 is CASKPNLAGVFNEQFF. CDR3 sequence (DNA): TGTGCCAGCAAGCCCAATCTAGCGGGAGTTTTCAATGAGCAGTTCTTC.

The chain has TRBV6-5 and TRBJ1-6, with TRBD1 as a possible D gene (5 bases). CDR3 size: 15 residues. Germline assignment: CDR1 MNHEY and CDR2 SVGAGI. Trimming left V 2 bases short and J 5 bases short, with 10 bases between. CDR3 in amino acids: CASSYGGGDNSPLHF. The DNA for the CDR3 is TGTGCCAGCAGTTACGGAGGAGGGGATAATTCACCCCTCCACTTT.

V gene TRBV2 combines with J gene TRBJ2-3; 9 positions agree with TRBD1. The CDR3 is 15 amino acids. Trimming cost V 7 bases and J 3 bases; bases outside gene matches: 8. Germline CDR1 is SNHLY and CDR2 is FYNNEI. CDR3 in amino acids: CASIRPGQGTDTQYF. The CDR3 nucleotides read TGTGCCAGCATTAGACCGGGACAGGGAACAGATACGCAGTATTTT.

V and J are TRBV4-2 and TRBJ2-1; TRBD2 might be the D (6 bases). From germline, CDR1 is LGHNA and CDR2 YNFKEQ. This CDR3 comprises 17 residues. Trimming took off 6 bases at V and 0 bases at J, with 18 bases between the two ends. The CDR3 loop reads CASRPGGLLSSYNEQFF. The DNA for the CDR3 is TGTGCCAGCAGACCCGGGGGACTCCTGAGCTCCTACAATGAGCAGTTCTTC.

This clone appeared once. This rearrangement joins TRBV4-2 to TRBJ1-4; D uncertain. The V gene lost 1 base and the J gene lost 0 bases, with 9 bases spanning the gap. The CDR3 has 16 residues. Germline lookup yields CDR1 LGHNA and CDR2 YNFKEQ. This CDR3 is CASSQGISATNEKLFF. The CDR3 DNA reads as TGTGCCAGCAGCCAAGGAATCAGTGCAACTAATGAAAAACTGTTTTTT.

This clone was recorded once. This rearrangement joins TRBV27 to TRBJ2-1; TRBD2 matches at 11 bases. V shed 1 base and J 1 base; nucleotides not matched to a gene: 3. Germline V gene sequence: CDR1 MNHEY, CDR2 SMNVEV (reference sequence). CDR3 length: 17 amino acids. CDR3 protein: CASSLLTSGTSYNEQFF. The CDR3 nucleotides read TGTGCCAGCAGTTTATTGACTAGCGGGACATCCTACAATGAGCAGTTCTTC.

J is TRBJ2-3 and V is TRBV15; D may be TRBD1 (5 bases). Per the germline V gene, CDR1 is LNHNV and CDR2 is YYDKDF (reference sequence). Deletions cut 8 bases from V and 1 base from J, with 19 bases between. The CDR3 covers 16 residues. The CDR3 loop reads CATHLGRGARTDTQYF. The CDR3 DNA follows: TGTGCCACCCATCTTGGCCGTGGGGCGCGCACAGATACGCAGTATTTT.

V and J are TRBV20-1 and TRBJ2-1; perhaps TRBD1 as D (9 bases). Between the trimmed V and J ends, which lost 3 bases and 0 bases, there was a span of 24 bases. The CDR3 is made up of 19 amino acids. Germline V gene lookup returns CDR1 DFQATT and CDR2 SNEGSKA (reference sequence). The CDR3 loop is CSASTGGLSGTTSYNEQFF. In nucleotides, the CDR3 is TGCAGTGCTAGTACAGGGGGCCTTAGCGGGACCACCTCCTACAATGAGCAGTTCTTC.

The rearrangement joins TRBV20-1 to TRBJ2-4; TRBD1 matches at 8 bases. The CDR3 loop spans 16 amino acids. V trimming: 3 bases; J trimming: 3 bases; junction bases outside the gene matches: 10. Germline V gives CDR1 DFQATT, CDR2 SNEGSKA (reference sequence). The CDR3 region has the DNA TGCAGTGCTAGTGACGTGGGCAGGGGGCTCAAAAACATTCAGTACTTC. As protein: CSASDVGRGLKNIQYF.